A single sample is the source of the 12 T cell receptor beta chains below, sequenced in a study of T cell responses to AZD1222 COVID-19 vaccine. Libraries were prepared by immunoSEQ multiplex PCR; TCRdb keeps only in-frame clonotypes and omits some of them. The sample yields around 130,000 clones, 85% to 90% seen once. Sequenced material: peripheral blood, taken on day 0 of AZD1222 vaccination. These receptors all come from an adult in good health.

V and J are TRBV2 and TRBJ2-7, with 8 bases that match TRBD1. Germline CDR1 SNHLY, CDR2 FYNNEI. The CDR3 loop spans 14 amino acids. V was clipped by 4 bases and J by 3 bases; unmatched bases: 5. Here the CDR3 reads CASSAGTGYYEQYF. The CDR3, as DNA: TGTGCCAGCAGTGCCGGGACAGGTTACTACGAGCAGTACTTC.

This chain uses TRBV5-8 with TRBJ1-5; D is uncertain. Trimming shortened V by 2 bases and J by 0 bases, and 9 bases separated the two germline ends. Germline V CDR1 and CDR2: SGHTS, YDEGEE. This CDR3 spans 15 amino acids. The CDR3 loop is CASSLRQYSNQPQHF. The CDR3 DNA is TGTGCCAGCAGCTTACGGCAATATAGCAATCAGCCCCAGCATTTT.

This clone was picked up a small number of times. V and J are TRBV7-6 and TRBJ2-7, with D perhaps TRBD2 (5 bases). Trimming shortened V by 1 base and J by 1 base, and 8 bases separated the two germline ends. Germline CDR1 and CDR2: SGHVS and FNYEAQ. CDR3 length equals 14 residues. CDR3 sequence: CASSLGAGSYEQYF. The CDR3 DNA sequence: TGTGCCAGCAGCTTAGGGGCGGGTTCCTACGAGCAGTACTTC.

This chain joins TRBV27 and TRBJ2-7; TRBD1 matches 9 bases. Unmatched junction bases numbered 11, after V lost 5 bases and J lost 6 bases. CDR1 and CDR2 from the germline V gene are MNHEY and SMNVEV (reference sequence). There are 15 residues in the CDR3. The CDR3 bases are TGTGCCAGCAGTGCGATACAGGGGGCTTGGTCCGAGCAGTACTTC. Its translation is CASSAIQGAWSEQYF.

The chain joins TRBV29-1 to TRBJ1-5, with TRBD1 identical over 8 bases. Germline V gene sequence: CDR1 SQVTM, CDR2 ANQGSEA. Losses at the gene ends were 8 bases for V and 1 base for J; bases not matched to a gene: 7. This CDR3 contains 14 residues. CDR3 sequence reads: CSILRQGSNQPQHF. DNA of the CDR3: TGCAGCATATTGCGACAGGGGAGCAATCAGCCCCAGCATTTT.

This chain connects TRBV27 to TRBJ2-2; D ambiguous. The CDR3 contains 11 residues. Germline CDR1 MNHEY, CDR2 SMNVEV (reference sequence). V gave up 4 bases and J gave up 7 bases, with 4 bases separating them. The CDR3 DNA sequence: TGTGCCAGCAGTTACTTCGGGGAGCTGTTTTTT. It yields the protein CASSYFGELFF.

The genes are TRBV7-2 and TRBJ2-5; 13 positions match TRBD2. This CDR3 region has 16 residues. Germline loops: CDR1 SGHTA, CDR2 FQGNSA. J was trimmed by 5 bases and V by 1 base; bases with no gene match: 4. CDR3 region: CASSLGLAGGRETQYF. For the CDR3, the DNA is TGTGCCAGCAGCTTAGGACTAGCGGGGGGCCGGGAGACCCAGTACTTC.

The V and J genes are TRBV6-6 and TRBJ1-5; D is undetermined. The ends were cut back, 0 bases at V and 0 bases at J, with 3 bases in the middle. The CDR3 runs to 14 residues. Per germline, CDR1 MNHNY and CDR2 SVGAGI (reference sequence). The CDR3, as DNA: TGTGCCAGCAGTTACTCCCATAGCAATCAGCCCCAGCATTTT. It encodes CASSYSHSNQPQHF.

The genes are TRBV9 and TRBJ1-2; 11 nucleotides line up with TRBD1. J lost 4 bases, V lost 0 bases, and 2 bases had no gene match. Looked up from germline, CDR1 is SGDLS and CDR2 is YYNGEE. The CDR3 has 15 residues. CDR3 amino acids: CASSVGTGGGYGYTF. As DNA, the CDR3 is TGTGCCAGCAGCGTAGGGACAGGGGGCGGCTATGGCTACACCTTC.

The rearrangement joins TRBV7-2 to TRBJ1-3, with a weak D call TRBD1 (6 bases). There are 15 residues in the CDR3. V lost 0 bases to trimming and J lost 0 bases, with 6 bases between them. The germline V gene has CDR1 SGHTA and CDR2 FQGNSA. CDR3 nucleotide sequence: TGTGCCAGCAGCTTAGCAGGGGGCTCTGGAAACACCATATATTTT. It codes for CASSLAGGSGNTIYF.

The rearrangement joins TRBV14 to TRBJ1-4, with D tentatively TRBD1 (6 bases). Trimming removed 4 bases from V and 12 bases from J, with 9 bases in between. From germline, CDR1 is SGHDN and CDR2 FVKESK. CDR3 length: 11 residues. The CDR3 DNA reads as TGTGCCAGCAGCCTCGGGGGGCAACTGTTTTTT. It yields the protein CASSLGGQLFF.

This chain connects TRBV19 to TRBJ1-2, with 8 bases aligning to TRBD1. The V segment lost 3 bases and the J segment 6 bases; nucleotides outside the gene matches: 6. The CDR3 length is 14 residues. Germline-derived CDR1 and CDR2 are LNHDA and SQIVND (reference sequence). The CDR3, as DNA: TGTGCCAGTAGTATTACAGGGGGTTCCCATGGCTACACCTTC. As protein: CASSITGGSHGYTF.